This TCR beta chain is drawn from a study of blood T cell repertoires in COVID-19. TCRdb keeps only in-frame clones here, not all; method: immunoSEQ multiplex PCR. This sample has approximately 140,000 clones, with approximately 86% found just once. V was pared by 4 bases and J by 2 bases, with 3 bases of the junction left unmatched. CDR3 size: 13 residues. CDR1 and CDR2 from the germline V gene are SGHRS and YFSETQ. This clonotype was sampled from a man aged 65 to 85 with acute or convalescent COVID-19. Sequenced: peripheral blood. This sequence joins TRBV5-1 and TRBJ2-7; TRBD1 aligns across 7 bases. This chain's CDR3 is CASSQGQPYEQYF. Written as DNA, the CDR3 is TGCGCCAGCAGCCAGGGACAGCCCTACGAGCAGTACTTC.